This entry lists 15 T cell receptor beta chains sequenced from one sample in a study of blood T cell repertoires in COVID-19. Some clones are missing from TCRdb's copy, which holds only in-frame ones; the method was immunoSEQ multiplex PCR. The sample gives some 150,000 clones, roughly 90% of which show up once; less than 0.95% is in the top ten. Sample: peripheral blood. Source of these receptors: a woman in her 50s with acute or convalescent COVID-19.

The chain carries TRBV11-2 and TRBJ1-2; D remains unclear. The V end was cut by 4 bases, the J end by 2 bases, with 8 bases between. The CDR3 consists of 13 residues. The V gene's germline CDR1 is SGHAT and CDR2 FQNNGV. CDR3 DNA sequence: TGTGCCAGCAGCTCCGGACTCAACTATGGCTACACCTTC. It yields the protein CASSSGLNYGYTF.

The V and J genes are TRBV2 and TRBJ2-3; 11 bases are shared with TRBD2. Germline trimming cut 4 bases from V and 7 bases from J; bases unmatched to any gene: 4. CDR1 is SNHLY and CDR2 is FYNNEI in the germline V gene. This CDR3 is 14 amino acids long. The chain's CDR3 is CASSVVAGGNTQYF. The DNA for the CDR3 is TGTGCCAGCAGTGTCGTAGCGGGGGGGAATACGCAGTATTTT.

The rearrangement links TRBV19 to TRBJ1-1; 11 positions match TRBD1. Germline-derived CDR1 and CDR2 are LNHDA and SQIVND (reference sequence). The CDR3 consists of 15 residues. With 6 bases clipped from V and 1 base from J, the junction kept 4 bases outside the gene matches. CDR3 DNA: TGTGCCAGTAGCCGGACAGGGGGCGCGAACACTGAAGCTTTCTTT. Translating it yields CASSRTGGANTEAFF. Together with reference TRBV19 and TRBJ1-1, the CDR3 gives the full variable domain: DGGITQSPKYLFRKEGQNVTLSCEQNLNHDAMYWYRQDPGQGLRLIYYSQIVNDFQKGDIAEGYSVSREKKESFPLTVTSAQKNPTAFYLCASSRTGGANTEAFFGQGTRLTVV.

The chain has TRBV10-2 and TRBJ1-1; D perhaps matches TRBD1 (6 bases). The CDR3 consists of 14 residues. The V and J ends lost 6 bases and 4 bases respectively, with 15 bases between them. CDR1 is WSHSY, CDR2 SAAADI, per germline. The CDR3 DNA reads TGCGCCAGCAGACAGAACAGGGAAGGCACTGAAGCTTTCTTT. Translating it yields CASRQNREGTEAFF.

The chain couples TRBV19 to TRBJ2-5; D is uncertain. The CDR3 spans 14 residues. Trimming took off 4 bases at V and 0 bases at J, with 9 bases between the two ends. Germline CDR1 LNHDA, CDR2 SQIVND (reference sequence). For the CDR3, the DNA is TGTGCCAGTAGTACCCCCGGGTACCAAGAGACCCAGTACTTC. It codes for CASSTPGYQETQYF.

The chain has TRBV7-8 and TRBJ1-2; TRBD1 might be the D (5 bases). The ends were cut back, 1 base at V and 2 bases at J, with 11 bases in the middle. This CDR3 contains 15 residues. In germline, CDR1 is SGHVS, CDR2 FQNEAQ. CDR3 residues: CASSLGGGLNYGYTF. In DNA, the CDR3 is TGTGCCAGCAGCTTAGGGGGGGGTCTGAACTATGGCTACACCTTC.

This chain joins TRBV7-3 and TRBJ2-3; perhaps TRBD2 as D (6 bases). The V end lost 4 bases, the J end lost 0 bases, and 20 bases lay between the germline ends. The CDR3 covers 18 residues. CDR1 and CDR2 from the germline V gene are SGHTA and FQGTGA. This CDR3 reads CASSSAWDRGSSTDTQYF. In DNA form, the CDR3 reads TGTGCCAGCAGCTCCGCATGGGACCGGGGGAGTAGCACAGATACGCAGTATTTT. Based on the CDR3 plus reference TRBV7-3 and TRBJ2-3, the full variable domain is GAGVSQTPSNKVTEKGKYVELRCDPISGHTALYWYRQSLGQGPEFLIYFQGTGAADDSGLPNDRFFAVRPEGSVSTLKIQRTERGDSAVYLCASSSAWDRGSSTDTQYFGPGTRLTVL.

This clone has only a few counts. The V and J genes are TRBV27 and TRBJ2-2; possibly TRBD2 for D (6 bases). CDR1 and CDR2 from the germline V gene are MNHEY and SMNVEV (reference sequence). Trimming removed 6 bases at V and 3 bases at J, with 14 bases between. The CDR3 is 15 amino acids. The DNA of the CDR3 is TGTGCCAGCAGCTCTTTCGGGGGACACACCGGGGAGCTGTTTTTT. This gives the protein CASSSFGGHTGELFF.

This sequence joins TRBV18 and TRBJ2-7; 12 nucleotides match TRBD1. Germline V gene sequence: CDR1 KGHSH, CDR2 LQKENI. The V segment lost 4 bases and the J segment 2 bases; nucleotides outside the gene matches: 9. This CDR3 is 17 amino acids long. CDR3 sequence reads: CASSQAGQGAGAYEQYF. CDR3 sequence (DNA): TGTGCCAGCTCACAGGCGGGACAGGGGGCCGGGGCCTACGAGCAGTACTTC. Drawing the rest from reference TRBV18 and TRBJ2-7, the complete variable domain is NAGVMQNPRHLVRRRGQEARLRCSPMKGHSHVYWYRQLPEEGLKFMVYLQKENIIDESGMPKERFSAEFPKEGPSILRIQQVVRGDSAAYFCASSQAGQGAGAYEQYFGPGTRLTVT.

The chain links TRBV4-2 to TRBJ2-1, with 8 bases aligning to TRBD1. CDR3 length: 22 amino acids. Germline CDR1 LGHNA, CDR2 YNFKEQ. Trimming took 1 base from V and 1 from J; bases not matched to a gene: 21. The CDR3 spells CASSQVRSQGAVGGASYNEQFF. The CDR3 DNA sequence: TGTGCCAGCAGCCAAGTGAGGAGCCAGGGGGCTGTTGGGGGAGCGTCCTACAATGAGCAGTTCTTC.

The CDR3 DNA follows: TGTGCCAGCTCACCACCCACCTCGGGGGACACTGAAGCTTTCTTT. It codes for CASSPPTSGDTEAFF. V and J are TRBV18 and TRBJ1-1; possible D gene TRBD1, 5 bases. The CDR3 is 15 residues long. Trimming stripped 0 bases from V and 3 bases from J, with 11 bases between. CDR1 and CDR2 from the germline V gene are KGHSH and LQKENI.

The chain uses TRBV19 and TRBJ2-5; D remains ambiguous. Trimming took 5 bases from V and 1 from J, leaving 14 bases between them. Germline V gives CDR1 LNHDA, CDR2 SQIVND (reference sequence). This CDR3 region has 15 residues. This CDR3 is CASSRTGILQETQYF. CDR3 nucleotides: TGTGCCAGTAGTCGTACCGGTATACTCCAAGAGACCCAGTACTTC.

The rearrangement joins TRBV3-1 (or the pseudogene TRBV3-2) to TRBJ1-2, with TRBD1 identical over 9 bases. Germline CDR1 and CDR2: LGHDT and YNNKEL (reference sequence). The CDR3 length is 15 residues. V lost 4 bases and J lost 8; bases outside the gene matches: 11. The CDR3: CASSRTKQGAVGYTF. The DNA of the CDR3 is TGTGCCAGCAGCCGCACGAAACAGGGGGCAGTCGGCTACACCTTC.

CDR3 amino acids: CASSLSGDRPTYEQYF. CDR3 DNA: TGTGCCAGCAGCTTGTCCGGGGACAGACCGACCTACGAGCAGTACTTC. V and J are TRBV5-4 and TRBJ2-7, with 7 bases aligning to TRBD1. V lost 1 base, J lost 2 bases, and 9 bases stayed unmatched. CDR1 SGHNT and CDR2 YYREEE come from the germline V gene (reference sequence). The CDR3 loop spans 16 amino acids. Variable domain in full (rest from reference TRBV5-4 and TRBJ2-7): ETGVTQSPTHLIKTRGQQVTLRCSSQSGHNTVSWYQQALGQGPQFIFQYYREEENGRGNFPPRFSGLQFPNYSSELNVNALELDDSALYLCASSLSGDRPTYEQYFGPGTRLTVT.

The chain uses TRBV6-1 and TRBJ2-7, with TRBD2 matching over 7 bases. The germline V gene has CDR1 MNHNS and CDR2 SASEGT. This CDR3 comprises 14 residues. The J segment lost 10 bases and the V segment lost 3 bases, leaving 12 bases of the junction unmatched. The CDR3 spells CASSDLAGDWVQYF. CDR3 bases: TGTGCCAGCAGTGATTTGGCGGGAGATTGGGTTCAGTACTTC.